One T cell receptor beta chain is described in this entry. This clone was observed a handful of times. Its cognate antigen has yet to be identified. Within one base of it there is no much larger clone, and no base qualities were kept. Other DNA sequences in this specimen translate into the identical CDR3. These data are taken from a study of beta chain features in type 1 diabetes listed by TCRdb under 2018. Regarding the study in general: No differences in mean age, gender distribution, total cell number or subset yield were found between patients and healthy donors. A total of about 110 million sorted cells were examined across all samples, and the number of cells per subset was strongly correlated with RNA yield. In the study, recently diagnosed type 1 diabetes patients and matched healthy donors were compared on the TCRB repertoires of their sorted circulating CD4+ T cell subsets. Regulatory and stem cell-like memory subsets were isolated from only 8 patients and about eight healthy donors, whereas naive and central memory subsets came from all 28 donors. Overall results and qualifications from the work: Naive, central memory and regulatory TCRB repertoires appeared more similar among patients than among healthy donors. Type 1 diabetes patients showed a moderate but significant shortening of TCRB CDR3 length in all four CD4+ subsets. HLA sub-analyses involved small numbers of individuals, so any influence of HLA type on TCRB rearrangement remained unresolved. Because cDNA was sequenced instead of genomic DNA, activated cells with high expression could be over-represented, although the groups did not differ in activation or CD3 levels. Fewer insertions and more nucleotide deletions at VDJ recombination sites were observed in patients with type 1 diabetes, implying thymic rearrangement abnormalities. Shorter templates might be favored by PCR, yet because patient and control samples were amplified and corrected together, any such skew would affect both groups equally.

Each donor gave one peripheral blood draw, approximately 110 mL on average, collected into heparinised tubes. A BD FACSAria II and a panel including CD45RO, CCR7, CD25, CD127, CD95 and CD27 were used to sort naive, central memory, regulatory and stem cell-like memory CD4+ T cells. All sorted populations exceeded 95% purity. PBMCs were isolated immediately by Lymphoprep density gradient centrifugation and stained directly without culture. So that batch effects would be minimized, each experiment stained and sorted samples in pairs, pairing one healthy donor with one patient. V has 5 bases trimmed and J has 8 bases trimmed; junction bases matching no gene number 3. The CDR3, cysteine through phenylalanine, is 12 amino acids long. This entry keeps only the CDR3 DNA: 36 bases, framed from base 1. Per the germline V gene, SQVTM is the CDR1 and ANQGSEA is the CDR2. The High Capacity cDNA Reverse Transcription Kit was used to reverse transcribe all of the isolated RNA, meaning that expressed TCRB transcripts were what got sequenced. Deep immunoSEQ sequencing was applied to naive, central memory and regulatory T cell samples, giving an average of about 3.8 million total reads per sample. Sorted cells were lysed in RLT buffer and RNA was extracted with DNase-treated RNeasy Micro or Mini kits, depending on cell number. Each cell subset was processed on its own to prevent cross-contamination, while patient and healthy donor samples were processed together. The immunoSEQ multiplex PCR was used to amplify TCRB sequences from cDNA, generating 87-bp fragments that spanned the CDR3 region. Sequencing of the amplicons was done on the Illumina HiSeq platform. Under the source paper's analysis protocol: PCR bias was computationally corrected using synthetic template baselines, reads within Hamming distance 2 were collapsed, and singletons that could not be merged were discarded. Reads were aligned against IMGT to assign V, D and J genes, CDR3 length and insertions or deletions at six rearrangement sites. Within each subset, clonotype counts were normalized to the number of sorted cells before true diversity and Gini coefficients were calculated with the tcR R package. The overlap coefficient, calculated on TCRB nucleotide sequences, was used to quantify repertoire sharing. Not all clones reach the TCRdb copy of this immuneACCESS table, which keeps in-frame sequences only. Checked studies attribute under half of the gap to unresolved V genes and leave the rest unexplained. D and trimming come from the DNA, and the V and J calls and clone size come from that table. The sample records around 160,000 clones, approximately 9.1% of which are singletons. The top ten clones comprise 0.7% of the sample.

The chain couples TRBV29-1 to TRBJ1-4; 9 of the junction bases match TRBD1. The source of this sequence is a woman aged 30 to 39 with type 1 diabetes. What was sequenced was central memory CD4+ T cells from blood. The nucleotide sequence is TGCAGCGTTCGGACAGGGGACGAAAAACTGTTTTTT. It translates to CSVRTGDEKLFF.